Below, one TCR beta chain is given with its context. The data were obtained in a study of shared clonotypes between healthy human individuals. CDR3 length equals 14 residues. Germline CDR1 reads SGHRS; CDR2 reads YFSETQ. The germline V and J ends were trimmed by 7 bases and 8 bases, with 21 bases remaining between them. Clones were sequenced by immunoSEQ multiplex PCR, and TCRdb holds only the in-frame ones, with some missing. The profile shows hundreds of thousands of clones, roughly three quarters of them singletons. The receptor was isolated from a woman in her forties in good health. Some clones in this sample may be carry-over from other donors' samples. The source material was PBMCs. The genes are TRBV5-1 and TRBJ1-2; no firm D call. CDR3 bases: TGCGCCAGCTTAATCTCCCCGGACTCTTGGGGCTACACCTTC. Its translation: CASLISPDSWGYTF.